This T cell receptor (beta chain) derives from a study of post-analysis software for immune sequencing data. On the study more broadly: The courses of disease that were included comprised relapsing-remitting, secondary progressive and progressive-relapsing multiple sclerosis.

The study's findings and limits: Patients had higher frequencies than controls of roughly five TRBV segments, including TRBV5-6, TRBV5-1 and TRBV20-1. Clustering by F measure revealed strong co-clustering among samples prepared together in one batch. Versus controls, multiple sclerosis patients showed significantly lower diversity (normalized Chao1).

A remark on this clonotype: Its antigen is not known.

The ends were cut back, 3 bases at V and 3 bases at J, with 10 bases in the middle. Germline CDR1 and CDR2: KGHDR and SFDVKD. The CDR3 extends over 14 amino acids. Prepared TCR beta cDNA libraries contained unique molecular identifiers. Input amounts of roughly 0.9 to 10 million T cells were used. These gave 500,000 or so cDNA molecules, so each molecule approximated one T cell. TCRdb passed the PCR reads through MiXCR, listing each CDR3 protein once. The sample consists of hundreds of thousands of distinct CDR3 sequences, approximately 53% of them appearing once. The specimen was blood. The TCR originated in a girl under 18 with multiple sclerosis. The genes are TRBV24-1 and TRBJ2-5; D remains unclear. The CDR3 sequence: CATSDRADEETQYF. DNA of the CDR3: TGTGCCACCAGTGATAGGGCGGATGAAGAGACCCAGTACTTC.